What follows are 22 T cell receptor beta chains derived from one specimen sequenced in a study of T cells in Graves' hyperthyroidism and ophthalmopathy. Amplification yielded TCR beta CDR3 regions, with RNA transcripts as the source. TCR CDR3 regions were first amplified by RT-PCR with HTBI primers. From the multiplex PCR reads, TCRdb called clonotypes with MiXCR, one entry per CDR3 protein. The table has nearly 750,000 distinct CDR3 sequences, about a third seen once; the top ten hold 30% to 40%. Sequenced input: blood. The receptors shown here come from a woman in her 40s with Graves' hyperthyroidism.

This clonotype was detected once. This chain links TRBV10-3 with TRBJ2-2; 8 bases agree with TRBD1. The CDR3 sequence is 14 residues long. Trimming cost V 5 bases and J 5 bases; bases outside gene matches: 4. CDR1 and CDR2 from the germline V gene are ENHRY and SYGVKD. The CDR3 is CAISKTGETGELFF. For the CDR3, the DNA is TGTGCCATCAGTAAGACAGGGGAGACCGGGGAGCTGTTTTTT.

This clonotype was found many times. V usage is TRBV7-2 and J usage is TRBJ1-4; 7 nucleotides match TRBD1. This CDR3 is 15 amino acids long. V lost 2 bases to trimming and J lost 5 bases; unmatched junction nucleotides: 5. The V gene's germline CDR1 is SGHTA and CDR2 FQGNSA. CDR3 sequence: CASSLRTGENEKLFF. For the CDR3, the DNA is TGTGCCAGCAGCTTAAGGACAGGAGAGAATGAAAAACTGTTTTTT.

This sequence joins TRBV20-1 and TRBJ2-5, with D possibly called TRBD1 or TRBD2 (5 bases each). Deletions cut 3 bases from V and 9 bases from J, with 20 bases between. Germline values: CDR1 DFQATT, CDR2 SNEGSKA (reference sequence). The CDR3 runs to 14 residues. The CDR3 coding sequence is TGCAGTGCTAGGGGGGAGAGGAGCAATCAGCCCCAGTACTTC. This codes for CSARGERSNQPQYF.

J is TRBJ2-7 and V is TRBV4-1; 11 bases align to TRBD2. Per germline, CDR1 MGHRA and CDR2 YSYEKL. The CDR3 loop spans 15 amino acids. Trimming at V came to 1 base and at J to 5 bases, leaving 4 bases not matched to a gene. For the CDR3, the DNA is TGCGCCAGCAGCCAAGTAACTAGCGGGAGCAACGAGCAGTACTTC. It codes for CASSQVTSGSNEQYF.

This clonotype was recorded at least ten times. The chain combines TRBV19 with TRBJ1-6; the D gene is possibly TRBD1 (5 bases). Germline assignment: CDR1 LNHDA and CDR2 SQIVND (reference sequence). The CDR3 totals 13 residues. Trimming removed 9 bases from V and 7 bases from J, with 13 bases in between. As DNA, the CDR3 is TGTGCCAGCCAAGACAGTTGGAATTCACCCCTCCACTTT. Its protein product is CASQDSWNSPLHF.

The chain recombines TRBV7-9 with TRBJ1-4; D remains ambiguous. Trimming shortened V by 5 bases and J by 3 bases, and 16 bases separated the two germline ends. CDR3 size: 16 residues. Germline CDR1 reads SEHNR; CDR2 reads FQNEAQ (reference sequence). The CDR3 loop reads CASSPSGRSANEKLFF. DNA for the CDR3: TGTGCCAGCAGCCCCAGTGGGCGAAGCGCTAATGAAAAACTGTTTTTT.

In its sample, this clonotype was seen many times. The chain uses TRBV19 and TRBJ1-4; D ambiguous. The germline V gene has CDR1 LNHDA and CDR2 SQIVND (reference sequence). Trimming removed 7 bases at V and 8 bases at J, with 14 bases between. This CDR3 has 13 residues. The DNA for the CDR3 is TGTGCCAGTAACCCCCGGGCCTACGAAAAACTGTTTTTT. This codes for CASNPRAYEKLFF.

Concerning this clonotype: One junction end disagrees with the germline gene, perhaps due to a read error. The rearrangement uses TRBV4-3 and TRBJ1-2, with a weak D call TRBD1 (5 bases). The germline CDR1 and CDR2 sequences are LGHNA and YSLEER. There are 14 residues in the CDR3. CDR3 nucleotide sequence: TGCGTCAGCAGCCAATTTGAGGGGTTGCGGGGCTACACCTTC. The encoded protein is CVSSQFEGLRGYTF.

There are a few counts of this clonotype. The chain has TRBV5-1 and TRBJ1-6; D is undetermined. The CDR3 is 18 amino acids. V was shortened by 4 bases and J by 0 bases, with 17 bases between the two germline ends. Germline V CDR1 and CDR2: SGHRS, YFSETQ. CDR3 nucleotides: TGCGCCAGCAGCCAAGAGACAAAATTCAACTCCTATAATTCACCCCTCCACTTT. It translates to CASSQETKFNSYNSPLHF.

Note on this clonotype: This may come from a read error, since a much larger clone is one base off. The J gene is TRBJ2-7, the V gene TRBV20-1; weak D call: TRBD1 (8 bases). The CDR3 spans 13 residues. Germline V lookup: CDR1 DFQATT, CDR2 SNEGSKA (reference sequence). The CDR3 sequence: CSALPDRDYEQSF. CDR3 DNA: TGCAGTGCCCTGCCGGACAGGGACTACGAGCAGTCCTTC.

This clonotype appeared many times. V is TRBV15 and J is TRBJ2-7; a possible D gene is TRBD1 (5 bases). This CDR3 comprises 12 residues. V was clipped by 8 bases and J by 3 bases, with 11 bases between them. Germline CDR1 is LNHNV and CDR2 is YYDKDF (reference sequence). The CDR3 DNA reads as TGTGCCACCGGACCAGGGTACTACGAGCAGTACTTC. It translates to CATGPGYYEQYF.

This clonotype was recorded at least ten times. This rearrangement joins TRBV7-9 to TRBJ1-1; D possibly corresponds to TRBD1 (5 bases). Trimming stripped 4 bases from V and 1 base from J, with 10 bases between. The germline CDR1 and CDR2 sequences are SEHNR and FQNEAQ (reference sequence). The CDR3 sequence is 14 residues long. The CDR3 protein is CASSSDQGNTEAFF. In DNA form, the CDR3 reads TGTGCCAGCAGCTCGGACCAGGGGAACACTGAAGCTTTCTTT.

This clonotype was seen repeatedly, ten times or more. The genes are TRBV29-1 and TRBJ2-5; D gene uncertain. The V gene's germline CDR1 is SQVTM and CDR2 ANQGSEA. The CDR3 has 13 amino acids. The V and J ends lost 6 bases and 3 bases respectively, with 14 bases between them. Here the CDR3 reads CSVLQGLEETQYF. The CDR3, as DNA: TGCAGCGTCCTACAAGGTCTGGAAGAGACCCAGTACTTC.

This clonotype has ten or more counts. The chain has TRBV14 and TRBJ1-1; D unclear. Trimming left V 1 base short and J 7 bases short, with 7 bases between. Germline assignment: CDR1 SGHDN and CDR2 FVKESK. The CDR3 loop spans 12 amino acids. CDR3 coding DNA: TGTGCCAGCAGCCAAGGGTGGGGTGAAGCTTTCTTT. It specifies CASSQGWGEAFF.

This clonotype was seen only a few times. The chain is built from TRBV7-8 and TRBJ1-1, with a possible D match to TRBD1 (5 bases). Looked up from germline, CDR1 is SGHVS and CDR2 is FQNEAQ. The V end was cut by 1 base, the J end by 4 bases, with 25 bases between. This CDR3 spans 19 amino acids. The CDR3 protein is CASSLVWGSEWGLGTEAFF. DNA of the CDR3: TGTGCCAGCAGCTTAGTTTGGGGATCTGAGTGGGGCTTGGGCACTGAAGCTTTCTTT.

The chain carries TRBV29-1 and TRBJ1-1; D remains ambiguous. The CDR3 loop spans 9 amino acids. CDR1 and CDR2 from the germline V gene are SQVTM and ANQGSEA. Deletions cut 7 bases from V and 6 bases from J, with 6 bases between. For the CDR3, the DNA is TGCAGCGCCGCTCCTGAAGCTTTCTTT. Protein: CSAAPEAFF.

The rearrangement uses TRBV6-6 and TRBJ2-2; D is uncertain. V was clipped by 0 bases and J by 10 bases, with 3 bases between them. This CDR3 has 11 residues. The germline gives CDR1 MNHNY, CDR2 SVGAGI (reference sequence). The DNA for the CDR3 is TGTGCCAGCAGTTACTCGGAGGAGCTGTTTTTT. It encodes CASSYSEELFF.

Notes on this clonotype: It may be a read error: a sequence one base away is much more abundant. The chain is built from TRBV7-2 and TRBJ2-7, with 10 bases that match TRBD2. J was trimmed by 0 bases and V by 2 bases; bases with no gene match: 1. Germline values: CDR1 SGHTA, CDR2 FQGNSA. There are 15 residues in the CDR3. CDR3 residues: CASSLLAGDSYEQYF. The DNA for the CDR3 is TGTGCCAGCAGCTTACTAGCGGGGGACTCCTACGAGCAGTACTTC.

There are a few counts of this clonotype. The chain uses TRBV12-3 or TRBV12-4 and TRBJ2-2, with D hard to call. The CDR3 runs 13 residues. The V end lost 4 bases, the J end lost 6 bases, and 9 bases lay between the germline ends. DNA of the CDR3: TGTGCCAGCAGTTACTCTCCGGCCGGGGAGCTGTTTTTT. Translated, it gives CASSYSPAGELFF.

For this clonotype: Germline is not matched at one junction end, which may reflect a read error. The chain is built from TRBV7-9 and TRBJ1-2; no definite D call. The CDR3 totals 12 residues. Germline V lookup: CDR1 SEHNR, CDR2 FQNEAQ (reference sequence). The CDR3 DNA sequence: TGTGCCGGCAGCTTCTCGACTCGTGGCTACACCTTC. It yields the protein CAGSFSTRGYTF.

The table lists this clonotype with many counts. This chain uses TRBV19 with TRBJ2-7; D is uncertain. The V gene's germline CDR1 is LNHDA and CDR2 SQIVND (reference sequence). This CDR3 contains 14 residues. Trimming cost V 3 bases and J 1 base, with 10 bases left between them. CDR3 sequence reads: CASSINVGSYEQYF. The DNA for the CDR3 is TGTGCCAGTAGTATTAACGTGGGTTCCTACGAGCAGTACTTC.

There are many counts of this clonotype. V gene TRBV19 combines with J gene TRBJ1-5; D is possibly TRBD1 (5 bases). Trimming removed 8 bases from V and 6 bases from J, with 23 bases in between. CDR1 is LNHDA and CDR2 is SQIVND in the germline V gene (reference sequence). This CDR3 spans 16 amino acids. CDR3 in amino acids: CASGPIDRFGAQPQHF. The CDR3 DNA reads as TGTGCCAGTGGCCCCATCGATAGATTTGGGGCTCAGCCCCAGCATTTT. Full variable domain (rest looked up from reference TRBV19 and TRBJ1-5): DGGITQSPKYLFRKEGQNVTLSCEQNLNHDAMYWYRQDPGQGLRLIYYSQIVNDFQKGDIAEGYSVSREKKESFPLTVTSAQKNPTAFYLCASGPIDRFGAQPQHFGDGTRLSIL.